This T cell receptor beta chain was captured in a study of glioma-infiltrating T cells. The iRepertoire nested amplicon-rescue multiplex PCR amplified TCR alpha and beta CDR3s from RNA. Input was about 85-400 ng of tissue mRNA or PBMC total RNA. TCRdb analysed the multiplex PCR reads with MiXCR anew, one entry per CDR3 protein. This table holds 150,000 to 200,000 distinct CDR3 sequences, more than 35% found once. General study findings and limits: Above-expected tissue-blood divergence occurred in all gliomas, most in low-grade ones. CDR3 overlap between tissue and blood was very small.

The CDR3 is 14 residues long. Germline V CDR1 and CDR2: SNHLY, FYNNEI. With regard to this clonotype: Antigen specificity is unknown. It may be a read error: a sequence one base away is much more abundant.

The sequenced sample was glioma tissue, nonneoplastic brain tissue, or PBMCs (not recorded which). The receptor comes from a human donor with low-grade glioma or glioblastoma, undergoing nonglioma brain surgery, or in good health (not recorded which). The V and J genes are TRBV2 and TRBJ1-1; 8 bases are a match to TRBD1. The CDR3: CASSDDAGGTEDFF. CDR3 nucleotide sequence: TGTGCCAGCAGTGATGATGCAGGGGGCACTGAAGATTTCTTT.